Presented here are 23 T cell receptor beta chains from one specimen sequenced in a study of blood T cell repertoires in COVID-19. Generated by immunoSEQ multiplex PCR, the TCRdb table keeps only in-frame clones and is missing some. The top ten clones hold approximately 15% of a sample with about 36,000 clones, 70% to 90% of them seen once. Sequencing was done on a sample of peripheral blood. These TCRs come from a human donor in a cohort sampled during active COVID-19.

The chain recombines TRBV11-3 with TRBJ1-1, with D possibly being TRBD1 (5 bases). Germline V lookup: CDR1 SGHNT, CDR2 YENEEA. The CDR3 runs 13 residues. With 5 bases removed from V and 1 base from J, the gap between germline ends came to 8 bases. CDR3 nucleotide sequence: TGTGCCAGCAGCGGAGGGACGAACACTGAAGCTTTCTTT. This codes for CASSGGTNTEAFF.

This sequence joins TRBV4-3 and TRBJ1-6, with TRBD1 as a possible D gene (6 bases). CDR1 and CDR2 (germline): LGHNA, YSLEER. Deletions cut 2 bases from V and 9 bases from J, with 14 bases between. The CDR3 has 15 amino acids. As DNA, the CDR3 is TGCGCCAGCAGCCAAAGTACAGGGATGGGTTCACCCCTCCACTTT. It encodes CASSQSTGMGSPLHF.

The chain uses TRBV24-1 and TRBJ2-1, with 8 positions matching TRBD2. J gave up 6 bases and V 2 bases, and 2 bases lay outside the gene matches. CDR1 KGHDR and CDR2 SFDVKD come from the germline V gene. This CDR3 region has 14 residues. The CDR3, as DNA: TGTGCCACCAGTGATTGGACTAGCCGCAATGAGCAGTTCTTC. Translating gives CATSDWTSRNEQFF.

The CDR3: CSAYITGELFF. CDR3 DNA sequence: TGCAGTGCCTATATCACCGGGGAGCTGTTTTTT. The chain uses TRBV20-1 and TRBJ2-2; D remains ambiguous. This CDR3 comprises 11 residues. The germline gives CDR1 DFQATT, CDR2 SNEGSKA (reference sequence). V lost 6 bases and J lost 4, with 6 bases in between.

The rearrangement links TRBV28 to TRBJ2-7; D possibly corresponds to TRBD2 (6 bases). CDR3 length equals 13 residues. The germline V gene has CDR1 MDHEN and CDR2 SYDVKM. The V gene lost 3 bases and the J gene lost 6 bases, with 12 bases spanning the gap. The DNA of the CDR3 is TGTGCCAGCAGTTTTCAGCGGCGGGGCGAGCAGTACTTC. Translated: CASSFQRRGEQYF. Looking up the rest from reference TRBV28 and TRBJ2-7 gives the full variable domain: DVKVTQSSRYLVKRTGEKVFLECVQDMDHENMFWYRQDPGLGLRLIYFSYDVKMKEKGDIPEGYSVSREKKERFSLILESASTNQTSMYLCASSFQRRGEQYFGPGTRLTVT.

The V and J genes are TRBV4-3 and TRBJ2-1, with 15 bases matching TRBD2. The CDR3 length is 16 residues. V lost 4 bases, J lost 6 bases, and 4 bases stayed unmatched. The germline V gene has CDR1 LGHNA and CDR2 YSLEER. The CDR3 sequence: CASSPRGLAGGNEQFF. The DNA for the CDR3 is TGCGCCAGCAGCCCCCGGGGACTAGCGGGGGGCAATGAGCAGTTCTTC.

The chain uses TRBV19 and TRBJ2-2; 8 bases are a match to TRBD1. Looked up from germline, CDR1 is LNHDA and CDR2 is SQIVND (reference sequence). The J segment lost 0 bases and the V segment lost 5 bases, leaving 5 bases of the junction unmatched. The CDR3 has 16 residues. CDR3 DNA sequence: TGTGCCAGTAGTGTCAGGGGGCCCTCGAACACCGGGGAGCTGTTTTTT. This codes for CASSVRGPSNTGELFF.

V and J are TRBV28 and TRBJ1-5; no definite D call. The germline CDR1 and CDR2 sequences are MDHEN and SYDVKM. V dropped 3 bases and J dropped 2 bases, with 8 bases sitting between them. The CDR3 sequence is 14 residues long. CDR3: CASSLDRGNQPQHF. In DNA form, the CDR3 reads TGTGCCAGCAGTTTGGATCGGGGCAATCAGCCCCAGCATTTT.

V gene TRBV4-3 combines with J gene TRBJ2-2; D perhaps matches TRBD2 (7 bases). The CDR3 totals 15 residues. The V and J ends lost 5 bases and 5 bases respectively, with 15 bases between them. Per germline, CDR1 LGHNA and CDR2 YSLEER. The DNA for the CDR3 is TGCGCCAGCAGCGAGGGGGGGGCAAGAACCGGGGAGCTGTTTTTT. Translation: CASSEGGARTGELFF.

The count of this clone is one. The chain uses TRBV3-1 (or the pseudogene TRBV3-2) and TRBJ1-2; 10 bases match TRBD1. V was pared by 0 bases and J by 7 bases, with 5 bases of the junction left unmatched. CDR3 length: 15 amino acids. CDR1 and CDR2 from the germline V gene are LGHDT and YNNKEL (reference sequence). CDR3 DNA sequence: TGTGCCAGCAGCCAAGATGATGGGACAGGGGCTGGCTACACCTTC. Amino acids: CASSQDDGTGAGYTF.

The chain links TRBV6-5 to TRBJ1-2; D is unclear. CDR1 and CDR2 from the germline V gene are MNHEY and SVGAGI. CDR3 length: 12 residues. Trimming left V 11 bases short and J 1 base short, with 11 bases between. DNA of the CDR3: TGTGCCGCCGGAGAGAGTAACTATGGCTACACCTTC. Encoded protein: CAAGESNYGYTF.

The chain couples TRBV11-3 to TRBJ2-3; the D gene is possibly TRBD2 (5 bases). Germline V gene sequence: CDR1 SGHNT, CDR2 YENEEA. The CDR3 loop spans 15 amino acids. V was shortened by 5 bases and J by 0 bases, with 12 bases between the two germline ends. DNA of the CDR3: TGTGCCAGCAGCCTTTCGGGAAAGAGCACAGATACGCAGTATTTT. Residues: CASSLSGKSTDTQYF.

The chain couples TRBV6-5 to TRBJ2-2; 7 bases fit TRBD1. In germline, CDR1 is MNHEY, CDR2 SVGAGI. With 6 bases clipped from V and 4 bases from J, the junction kept 5 bases outside the gene matches. The CDR3 sequence is 14 residues long. The CDR3 region has the DNA TGTGCCAGCAGAACCACAGGGGTCACCGGGGAGCTGTTTTTT. This gives the protein CASRTTGVTGELFF.

This clone was seen only a few times. The genes are TRBV27 and TRBJ1-6; TRBD1 matches 12 bases. V was clipped by 4 bases and J by 15 bases; unmatched bases: 7. The CDR3 extends over 14 amino acids. The germline V gene encodes CDR1 MNHEY and CDR2 SMNVEV (reference sequence). CDR3 amino acids: CASSSRDRGHFLHF. DNA of the CDR3: TGTGCCAGCAGTTCGCGGGACAGGGGGCACTTCCTCCACTTT.

The chain joins TRBV4-3 to TRBJ2-1; D possibly corresponds to TRBD1 (6 bases). Trimming pared 0 bases from V and 3 bases from J, leaving 12 bases between. The germline V gene has CDR1 LGHNA and CDR2 YSLEER. The CDR3 is 16 amino acids. The CDR3 DNA reads as TGCGCCAGCAGCCAAGATCGGACAGTCAACTACAATGAGCAGTTCTTC. Its protein is CASSQDRTVNYNEQFF.

This chain links TRBV3-1 (or the pseudogene TRBV3-2) with TRBJ2-7; TRBD2 matches 8 bases. The CDR3 contains 14 residues. The ends lost 1 base at V and 4 bases at J; junction bases unmatched: 3. Looked up from germline, CDR1 is LGHDT and CDR2 is YNNKEL (reference sequence). CDR3 region: CASSQASGGYEQYF. The CDR3, as DNA: TGTGCCAGCAGCCAAGCCAGCGGGGGATACGAGCAGTACTTC.

The J gene is TRBJ1-4, the V gene TRBV19; D is perhaps TRBD1 (5 bases). V lost 7 bases and J 5 bases, leaving 14 bases between the germline ends. CDR1 and CDR2 (germline): LNHDA, SQIVND (reference sequence). CDR3 length equals 14 residues. The CDR3: CASTAGRVNEKLFF. CDR3 nucleotide sequence: TGTGCCAGTACGGCAGGCAGGGTGAATGAAAAACTGTTTTTT.

The chain has TRBV7-2 and TRBJ2-3; 8 bases line up with TRBD2. The germline gives CDR1 SGHTA, CDR2 FQGNSA. Trimming at V came to 1 base and at J to 6 bases, leaving 12 bases not matched to a gene. CDR3 length: 17 amino acids. The CDR3 protein is CASSLGGSGALRDTQYF. CDR3 nucleotides: TGTGCCAGCAGCTTAGGAGGTAGCGGGGCGCTCAGGGATACGCAGTATTTT.

The chain couples TRBV9 to TRBJ2-1, with a weak D call TRBD2 (6 bases). Germline assignment: CDR1 SGDLS and CDR2 YYNGEE. Trimming took 0 bases from V and 0 from J, leaving 7 bases between them. This CDR3 has 15 amino acids. In DNA form, the CDR3 reads TGTGCCAGCAGCGTAGGCGGGAACTCCTACAATGAGCAGTTCTTC. Translation: CASSVGGNSYNEQFF.

This rearrangement joins TRBV7-9 to TRBJ2-5; the match to TRBD2 covers 8 bases. This CDR3 has 14 residues. Germline values: CDR1 SEHNR, CDR2 FQNEAQ (reference sequence). The V and J ends lost 7 bases and 2 bases, in that order; junction bases with no gene match: 6. For the CDR3, the DNA is TGTGCCAGCACCCAAGGACTAGCACAAGAGACCCAGTACTTC. This translates into CASTQGLAQETQYF. Together with reference TRBV7-9 and TRBJ2-5, the CDR3 gives the full variable domain: DTGVSQNPRHKITKRGQNVTFRCDPISEHNRLYWYRQTLGQGPEFLTYFQNEAQLEKSRLLSDRFSAERPKGSFSTLEIQRTEQGDSAMYLCASTQGLAQETQYFGPGTRLLVL.

The chain recombines TRBV19 with TRBJ2-3, with 9 bases matching TRBD1. CDR3 length: 14 residues. In germline, CDR1 is LNHDA, CDR2 SQIVND (reference sequence). V gave up 3 bases and J gave up 5 bases; unmatched junction bases: 3. CDR3 protein: CASSIGTGRDTQYF. The CDR3 DNA sequence: TGTGCCAGTAGTATCGGGACAGGGAGAGATACGCAGTATTTT.

The CDR3 reads CAIRGTSGQETQYF. CDR3 in DNA: TGTGCCATCAGGGGGACTAGCGGCCAAGAGACCCAGTACTTC. The chain uses TRBV10-3 and TRBJ2-5; TRBD2 agrees at 11 bases. With 6 bases clipped from V and 1 base from J, the junction kept 1 base outside the gene matches. The CDR3 runs to 14 residues. CDR1 is ENHRY, CDR2 SYGVKD, per germline.

This clone was recorded once. The chain employs TRBV7-9 and TRBJ2-5, with 7 bases that match TRBD2. Trimming cost V 4 bases and J 2 bases; bases outside gene matches: 7. The CDR3 sequence is 15 residues long. The germline CDR1 and CDR2 sequences are SEHNR and FQNEAQ (reference sequence). The CDR3 spells CASSSYLAVQETQYF. The CDR3 coding sequence is TGTGCCAGCAGCTCTTATCTAGCGGTACAAGAGACCCAGTACTTC.